This paragraph reports one T cell receptor (beta chain). Its matching antigen is unknown. The record originates from a study of cytomegalovirus exposure and HLA in healthy donors. The overall study: HLA-typed donors were the source of approximately 80 million unique TCRs, which an early data release held.

PCR used 60 Vbeta primers and 13 Jbeta primers. Clones were read by immunoSEQ multiplex PCR, and TCRdb kept only the in-frame ones, dropping some. Of some 150,000 clones in the sample, about 80% were seen once. Study-level findings and limits: In vitro experiments confirmed that three CMV-associated chains were specific for CMV antigens. It was reportedly the case that the classifier diagnosed cytomegalovirus status with high specificity and sensitivity. A later analysis revealed that TCR association rates differed between HLA loci, peaking at DRB1 and bottoming out at HLA-C.

The TCR sequence derives from a woman aged 45-60 years in good health and CMV-seronegative. What was sequenced was PBMCs.

CDR3: CASSNRQEQYF. The CDR3 DNA follows: TGTGCCAGTAGTAACCGACAGGAGCAGTACTTC. The V gene is TRBV19, the J gene TRBJ2-5, with D maybe TRBD1 (6 bases). CDR3 length equals 11 residues. CDR1 is LNHDA and CDR2 is SQIVND in the germline V gene (reference sequence). V was trimmed by 4 bases and J by 11 bases, leaving 11 bases between them. The full variable domain, completed using reference TRBV19 and TRBJ2-5, is DGGITQSPKYLFRKEGQNVTLSCEQNLNHDAMYWYRQDPGQGLRLIYYSQIVNDFQKGDIAEGYSVSREKKESFPLTVTSAQKNPTAFYLCASSNRQEQYFGPGTRLLVL.